These 19 T cell receptor beta chains originate from one sample sequenced in a study of blood T cells in healthy people across ages. Combining a sample-barcoded 5' primer with a J-beta primer mix, a second PCR ran for 7 to 11 cycles. TCRdb re-derived calls from the 5' RACE reads in MiXCR, one entry per CDR3 protein. The sample lists more than 750,000 distinct CDR3 sequences; about 28% were seen once. These sequences were also reported in another study, on T cells of mothers and their children.

The specimen sequenced was blood. These receptors originate from a woman aged 40 to 55 in good health.

The J gene is TRBJ2-7, the V gene TRBV20-1; TRBD2 agrees at 8 bases. J gave up 10 bases and V 4 bases, and 9 bases lay outside the gene matches. Germline CDR1 is DFQATT and CDR2 is SNEGSKA (reference sequence). The CDR3 covers 12 residues. In DNA form, the CDR3 reads TGCAGTGCTAACTCGGGACTAGGTGGCCAGTACTTC. It specifies CSANSGLGGQYF.

This clonotype was found many times. The chain combines TRBV24-1 with TRBJ2-7; TRBD2 agrees at 9 bases. The CDR3 extends over 15 amino acids. The V gene end was trimmed by 4 bases and the J gene end by 5 bases; junction bases not matched to a gene: 8. CDR1 is KGHDR, CDR2 SFDVKD, per germline. For the CDR3, the DNA is TGTGCCACCAGTGACCCCCGCGGGGGGGCGAACGAGCAGTACTTC. It is translated as CATSDPRGGANEQYF.

This clonotype was observed a few times. The V call is TRBV19, the J call TRBJ1-5, with TRBD1 matching 11 bases. J lost 10 bases, V lost 3 bases, and 5 bases had no gene match. The CDR3 is 14 amino acids. Germline-derived CDR1 and CDR2 are LNHDA and SQIVND (reference sequence). The CDR3 nucleotides read TGTGCCAGTAGTATGGGGACAGGGGGAAGACCCCAGCATTTT. Its translation is CASSMGTGGRPQHF.

This clonotype showed up just a few times. The chain joins TRBV6-6 to TRBJ1-1; TRBD1 aligns across 7 bases. The germline gives CDR1 MNHNY, CDR2 SVGAGI (reference sequence). With V trimmed by 2 bases and J by 1 base, 7 bases remained unmatched. This CDR3 region has 16 residues. CDR3 amino acids: CASSYQQGLGNTEAFF. The CDR3 DNA reads TGTGCCAGCAGTTACCAACAGGGGTTGGGGAACACTGAAGCTTTCTTT.

There are a few counts of this clonotype. The junction and the germline gene differ at one end; a read error may be behind it. The chain links TRBV4-1 to TRBJ1-3, with a weak D call TRBD1 (6 bases). Germline V gene data show CDR1 as MGHRA and CDR2 as YSYEKL. The CDR3 covers 15 residues. The CDR3, as DNA: TGCGCCGGCAGCCAAGACTGGGGGGCAGGAAACACCATATATTTT. It encodes CAGSQDWGAGNTIYF.

Worth noting for this clonotype: At one of its ends the junction is not consistent with the germline gene, which may arise from a read error. The chain uses TRBV7-9 and TRBJ2-3; TRBD1 matches at 7 bases. From germline, CDR1 is SEHNR and CDR2 FQNEAQ (reference sequence). This CDR3 is 16 amino acids long. In DNA form, the CDR3 reads TGTGCCAGCAGCGAAGGCCCCAGGGGGAACACAGATACACAGTATTTT. Its protein is CASSEGPRGNTDTQYF. The full variable domain, in which reference TRBV7-9 and TRBJ2-3 provide the parts outside the CDR3, is DTGVSQNPRHKITKRGQNVTFRCDPISEHNRLYWYRQTLGQGPEFLTYFQNEAQLEKSRLLSDRFSAERPKGSFSTLEIQRTEQGDSAMYLCASSEGPRGNTDTQYFGPGTRLTVL.

This clonotype has a handful of counts. The CDR3, as DNA: TGCGCCAGCAGCCCACCACCCGGGTCCCCACTACCTTTTCCGTACTTC. It encodes CASSPPPGSPLPFPYF. The chain employs TRBV4-1 and TRBJ2-5; no definite D call. The CDR3 sequence is 16 residues long. The germline V gene has CDR1 MGHRA and CDR2 YSYEKL. The V gene lost 4 bases and the J gene lost 13 bases, with 28 bases spanning the gap.

V is TRBV18 and J is TRBJ1-1; no reliable D call. The V end was cut by 0 bases, the J end by 6 bases, with 17 bases between. The length of the CDR3 is 16 residues. The germline V gene encodes CDR1 KGHSH and CDR2 LQKENI. The CDR3 bases are TGTGCCAGCTCACCACCGAGTTCAGGAACGAGGGCTGAAGCTTTCTTT. Its protein product is CASSPPSSGTRAEAFF.

This clonotype appeared many times. The chain employs TRBV7-6 and TRBJ1-2, with a tentative D call TRBD1 (5 bases). Germline V lookup: CDR1 SGHVS, CDR2 FNYEAQ. The CDR3 extends over 16 amino acids. Trimming pared 5 bases from V and 4 bases from J, leaving 20 bases between. CDR3 protein: CASSHLRGSRTYGYTF. The CDR3 region has the DNA TGTGCCAGCAGCCATTTACGGGGCTCACGGACCTATGGCTACACCTTC.

The J gene is TRBJ2-1, the V gene TRBV5-1; D may correspond to TRBD1 or TRBD2 (5 bases each). The CDR3 covers 13 residues. Germline V gene lookup returns CDR1 SGHRS and CDR2 YFSETQ. The germline V and J ends were trimmed by 1 base and 9 bases, with 11 bases remaining between them. The CDR3 spells CASSLSEGPEQFF. Here the CDR3 DNA reads TGCGCCAGCAGCTTGAGTGAGGGGCCTGAGCAGTTCTTC.

In this sample, this clonotype turned up many times. The chain couples TRBV7-2 to TRBJ2-7; D may be TRBD2 (7 bases). The germline CDR1 and CDR2 sequences are SGHTA and FQGNSA. The CDR3 consists of 15 residues. Trimming took 6 bases from V and 7 from J, leaving 22 bases between them. Here the CDR3 DNA reads TGTGCCAGCAGTCCTACAACAGGGAGGCGGGGGGAGCAGTACTTC. This gives the protein CASSPTTGRRGEQYF.

The sample holds a few counts of this clonotype. The chain employs TRBV12-3 or TRBV12-4 and TRBJ2-7; no definite D call. The V and J ends lost 1 base and 2 bases respectively, with 12 bases between them. The CDR3 totals 15 residues. The CDR3 loop reads CASSLDWTDTYEQYF. In nucleotides, the CDR3 is TGTGCCAGCAGTTTAGATTGGACCGATACCTACGAGCAGTACTTC.

The sample holds a few counts of this clonotype. The gene calls are TRBV28 and TRBJ1-1, with D tentatively TRBD1 (6 bases). V lost 0 bases and J lost 7, with 12 bases in between. This CDR3 is built from 14 residues. CDR1 and CDR2 from the germline V gene are MDHEN and SYDVKM. CDR3: CASSLWDWTVEAFF. The CDR3 DNA is TGTGCCAGCAGTTTATGGGATTGGACAGTTGAAGCTTTCTTT.

CDR3 amino acids: CASSLTLINEQFF. The CDR3 DNA sequence: TGTGCCAGCAGCTTAACCCTTATCAATGAGCAGTTCTTC. J is TRBJ2-1 and V is TRBV7-3, with no clear D. The germline CDR1 and CDR2 sequences are SGHTA and FQGTGA. V lost 0 bases to trimming and J lost 6 bases, with 6 bases between them. The CDR3 sequence is 13 residues long.

This chain links TRBV27 with TRBJ2-1; 8 bases are a match to TRBD2. The CDR3 is 20 residues long. The V segment lost 6 bases and the J segment 7 bases; nucleotides outside the gene matches: 26. Germline-derived CDR1 and CDR2 are MNHEY and SMNVEV (reference sequence). The CDR3 nucleotides are TGTGCCAGCAGCGTAATCGGCGGGGGGCGTCAACAGAGAGTGGGAAATGAGCAGTTCTTC. This translates into CASSVIGGGRQQRVGNEQFF.

In its sample, this clonotype was seen many times. CDR3 DNA sequence: TGCGCCAGCAGCCGCGGACAGGGGATCGGGGAAAACATTCAGTACTTC. Translating it yields CASSRGQGIGENIQYF. The chain joins TRBV5-1 to TRBJ2-4, with 9 positions matching TRBD1. Losses at the gene ends were 4 bases for V and 5 bases for J; bases not matched to a gene: 10. This CDR3 comprises 16 residues. The germline V gene has CDR1 SGHRS and CDR2 YFSETQ.

The chain links TRBV6-1 to TRBJ2-7; D unresolved. This CDR3 is 14 amino acids long. Germline lookup yields CDR1 MNHNS and CDR2 SASEGT. Trimming took off 4 bases at V and 1 base at J, with 11 bases between the two ends. CDR3 in amino acids: CASSARMESYEQYF. The CDR3 DNA reads as TGTGCCAGCAGTGCGAGAATGGAGTCCTACGAGCAGTACTTC.

This clonotype came up a few times. The chain carries TRBV7-2 and TRBJ2-3, with 11 bases matching TRBD2. Germline CDR1 is SGHTA and CDR2 is FQGNSA. The CDR3 length is 18 residues. V lost 1 base and J lost 1; bases outside the gene matches: 7. The CDR3 region has the DNA TGTGCCAGCAGCTTAGTATGGCTAGCGGGGGGCGGCACAGATACGCAGTATTTT. This codes for CASSLVWLAGGGTDTQYF. The full variable domain, rest sourced from reference TRBV7-2 and TRBJ2-3, is GAGVSQSPSNKVTEKGKDVELRCDPISGHTALYWYRQSLGQGLEFLIYFQGNSAPDKSGLPSDRFSAERTGGSVSTLTIQRTQQEDSAVYLCASSLVWLAGGGTDTQYFGPGTRLTVL.

This clonotype was found a few times. J is TRBJ2-1 and V is TRBV6-2 or TRBV6-3; TRBD1 matches at 8 bases. This CDR3 is built from 17 residues. Germline-derived CDR1 and CDR2 are MNHEY and SVGEGT. Trimming at V came to 6 bases and at J to 1 base, leaving 11 bases not matched to a gene. CDR3 DNA sequence: TGTGCCAGCAGCCACGGGCATACAGGGGGGTCCTACAATGAGCAGTTCTTC. Translated, it gives CASSHGHTGGSYNEQFF.